Below are 27 T cell receptor beta chains sequenced from a single sample in a study of blood T cell repertoires in COVID-19. Generated by immunoSEQ multiplex PCR, the TCRdb table keeps only in-frame clones and is missing some. Of tens of thousands of clones in the sample, 86% were seen once. The sample taken for sequencing was peripheral blood. The receptors originated from a woman between 55 and 75 years old with acute or convalescent COVID-19.

The chain combines TRBV7-6 with TRBJ1-5; D uncertain. Germline loops: CDR1 SGHVS, CDR2 FNYEAQ. The CDR3 loop spans 16 amino acids. Trimming cost V 2 bases and J 0 bases, with 11 bases left between them. The CDR3 here is CASSLRLSYSNQPQHF. For the CDR3, the DNA is TGTGCCAGCAGCTTACGATTGAGCTATAGCAATCAGCCCCAGCATTTT.

The chain has TRBV7-3 and TRBJ1-5; the D gene is possibly TRBD1 (6 bases). In germline, CDR1 is SGHTA, CDR2 FQGTGA. The CDR3 spans 13 residues. V lost 6 bases to trimming and J lost 3 bases, with 9 bases between them. CDR3 amino acids: CASSPGANQPQHF. CDR3 nucleotide sequence: TGTGCCAGCAGTCCAGGGGCCAATCAGCCCCAGCATTTT. Full variable domain (missing parts from reference TRBV7-3 and TRBJ1-5): GAGVSQTPSNKVTEKGKYVELRCDPISGHTALYWYRQSLGQGPEFLIYFQGTGAADDSGLPNDRFFAVRPEGSVSTLKIQRTERGDSAVYLCASSPGANQPQHFGDGTRLSIL.

V is TRBV19 and J is TRBJ2-7; TRBD2 matches at 7 bases. This CDR3 is 14 amino acids long. Germline-derived CDR1 and CDR2 are LNHDA and SQIVND (reference sequence). With V trimmed by 4 bases and J by 3 bases, 6 bases remained unmatched. The CDR3 here is CASSTPGLNYEQYF. Written as DNA, the CDR3 is TGTGCCAGTAGTACTCCGGGACTAAACTACGAGCAGTACTTC.

The V call is TRBV27, the J call TRBJ2-3, with 8 bases aligning to TRBD1. The V and J ends lost 5 bases and 14 bases, in that order; junction bases with no gene match: 9. This CDR3 spans 12 amino acids. The germline CDR1 and CDR2 sequences are MNHEY and SMNVEV (reference sequence). The CDR3 reads CASSPRTGFRYF. The CDR3 DNA reads as TGTGCCAGCAGTCCGCGGACAGGGTTTCGGTATTTT.

This chain joins TRBV3-1 (or the pseudogene TRBV3-2) and TRBJ1-2; the match to TRBD1 covers 8 bases. CDR1 is LGHDT, CDR2 YNNKEL, per germline (reference sequence). This CDR3 spans 15 amino acids. Losses at the gene ends were 2 bases for V and 2 bases for J; bases not matched to a gene: 4. The CDR3 DNA reads as TGTGCCAGCAGCCAAAAAGGGACAGGCAACTATGGCTACACCTTC. Translated: CASSQKGTGNYGYTF.

This sequence joins TRBV7-9 and TRBJ2-7, with D perhaps matching TRBD2 (5 bases). This CDR3 has 16 amino acids. The germline gives CDR1 SEHNR, CDR2 FQNEAQ (reference sequence). V lost 3 bases to trimming and J lost 4 bases, with 19 bases between them. The CDR3: CASSFPRTGGGYEQYF. The CDR3 DNA follows: TGTGCCAGCAGCTTTCCCCGGACCGGCGGAGGATACGAGCAGTACTTC.

The rearrangement uses TRBV3-1 (or the pseudogene TRBV3-2) and TRBJ1-1; 7 bases agree with TRBD1. CDR3 length: 15 residues. The V segment lost 4 bases and the J segment 5 bases; nucleotides outside the gene matches: 10. Germline-derived CDR1 and CDR2 are LGHDT and YNNKEL (reference sequence). This CDR3 reads CASSRRQGLGTEAFF. CDR3 nucleotides: TGTGCCAGCAGCCGCCGACAGGGCCTAGGGACTGAAGCTTTCTTT.

The genes are TRBV2 and TRBJ2-5, with 7 bases fitting TRBD2. Germline CDR1 SNHLY, CDR2 FYNNEI. V lost 7 bases, J lost 1 base, and 6 bases stayed unmatched. This CDR3 spans 14 amino acids. Here the CDR3 reads CASKKRGIQETQYF. The CDR3 nucleotides are TGTGCCAGCAAAAAGCGGGGAATCCAAGAGACCCAGTACTTC.

The chain employs TRBV6-5 and TRBJ1-2; a possible D gene is TRBD1 (6 bases). The V gene's germline CDR1 is MNHEY and CDR2 SVGAGI. Trimming took 6 bases from V and 8 from J, leaving 19 bases between them. The CDR3 spans 14 residues. The CDR3 coding sequence is TGTGCCAGCAGCCCCACAGGGCGTTTATTAGGCTACACCTTC. Protein sequence: CASSPTGRLLGYTF.

V is TRBV28 and J is TRBJ1-5, with TRBD1 matching 10 bases. V lost 6 bases, J lost 3 bases, and 2 bases stayed unmatched. The length of the CDR3 is 14 residues. CDR1 and CDR2 (germline): MDHEN, SYDVKM. The CDR3 region is CASRGQGFNQPQHF. For the CDR3, the DNA is TGTGCCAGCAGGGGACAGGGGTTCAATCAGCCCCAGCATTTT.

This clone appeared a few times. The chain has TRBV5-1 and TRBJ2-2, with a weak D call TRBD1 (5 bases). The CDR3 loop spans 16 amino acids. Germline assignment: CDR1 SGHRS and CDR2 YFSETQ. With 4 bases removed from V and 4 bases from J, the gap between germline ends came to 17 bases. CDR3 coding DNA: TGCGCCAGCAGCCCCAGGCAGGGAAGAGGCACCGGGGAGCTGTTTTTT. Amino acid sequence: CASSPRQGRGTGELFF.

This chain joins TRBV25-1 and TRBJ1-4; D gene uncertain. The CDR3 has 17 amino acids. The germline V and J ends were trimmed by 0 bases and 2 bases, with 13 bases remaining between them. The germline CDR1 and CDR2 sequences are MGHDK and SYGVNS. DNA for the CDR3: TGTGCCAGCAGTGAATATAGCGGGGTCAGTACTAATGAAAAACTGTTTTTT. The encoded protein is CASSEYSGVSTNEKLFF.

The chain combines TRBV30 with TRBJ2-1; D is possibly TRBD1 (6 bases). Germline V gene sequence: CDR1 GTSNPN, CDR2 SVGIG (reference sequence). Trimming took off 7 bases at V and 2 bases at J, with 15 bases between the two ends. This CDR3 region has 14 residues. CDR3 nucleotides: TGTGCCTACAAAGACAGGCAGACCTACAATGAGCAGTTCTTC. It is translated as CAYKDRQTYNEQFF.

The J gene is TRBJ1-1, the V gene TRBV5-6, with a tentative D call TRBD1 (5 bases). Deletions cut 0 bases from V and 7 bases from J, with 10 bases between. The CDR3 length is 13 residues. Germline V gives CDR1 SGHDT, CDR2 YYEEEE. The chain's CDR3 is CASSLGGGFEAFF. The DNA of the CDR3 is TGTGCCAGCAGCTTGGGTGGGGGGTTTGAAGCTTTCTTT. Using reference TRBV5-6 and TRBJ1-1 for the parts outside the CDR3, the full variable domain is DAGVTQSPTHLIKTRGQQVTLRCSPKSGHDTVSWYQQALGQGPQFIFQYYEEEERQRGNFPDRFSGHQFPNYSSELNVNALLLGDSALYLCASSLGGGFEAFFGQGTRLTVV.

The chain recombines TRBV6-5 with TRBJ2-3; TRBD1 aligns across 7 bases. Per the germline V gene, CDR1 is MNHEY and CDR2 is SVGAGI. The CDR3 runs 12 residues. V lost 6 bases and J lost 11; bases outside the gene matches: 8. CDR3 nucleotide sequence: TGTGCCAGCAGCCGTACAGGGGCAGAGCAGTATTTT. It translates to CASSRTGAEQYF.

This clone was detected once. The chain has TRBV18 and TRBJ1-4, with TRBD1 identical over 9 bases. Per the germline V gene, CDR1 is KGHSH and CDR2 is LQKENI. With V trimmed by 4 bases and J by 5 bases, 5 bases remained unmatched. The CDR3 runs to 15 residues. CDR3: CASSRATGGNEKLFF. The DNA of the CDR3 is TGTGCCAGCTCACGTGCGACAGGGGGGAATGAAAAACTGTTTTTT.

This chain links TRBV2 with TRBJ2-1; 8 bases are a match to TRBD2. V shed 4 bases and J 7 bases; nucleotides not matched to a gene: 12. There are 16 residues in the CDR3. Germline V lookup: CDR1 SNHLY, CDR2 FYNNEI. The CDR3 loop is CASSAYFSGSSNEQFF. The CDR3 region has the DNA TGTGCCAGCAGTGCATATTTCAGCGGGAGCTCGAATGAGCAGTTCTTC.

This clone was seen more than once but under ten times. The chain has TRBV30 and TRBJ1-2; possible D gene TRBD1, 6 bases. This CDR3 comprises 13 residues. Trimming shortened V by 3 bases and J by 5 bases, and 13 bases separated the two germline ends. Per germline, CDR1 GTSNPN and CDR2 SVGIG (reference sequence). In DNA form, the CDR3 reads TGTGCCTGGAGATCACAGGGTTCGTATGGCTACACCTTC. Residues: CAWRSQGSYGYTF. Together with reference TRBV30 and TRBJ1-2, the CDR3 gives the full variable domain: SQTIHQWPATLVQPVGSPLSLECTVEGTSNPNLYWYRQAAGRGLQLLFYSVGIGQISSEVPQNLSASRPQDRQFILSSKKLLLSDSGFYLCAWRSQGSYGYTFGSGTRLTVV.

J is TRBJ1-4 and V is TRBV28, with TRBD1 matching over 8 bases. This CDR3 comprises 17 residues. Germline assignment: CDR1 MDHEN and CDR2 SYDVKM. The junction had 9 bases not matched to a gene; V was cut back by 6 bases and J by 0 bases. In DNA, the CDR3 is TGTGCCAGCAGGATCGACAGGGGCATTGCAACTAATGAAAAACTGTTTTTT. It yields the protein CASRIDRGIATNEKLFF.

The chain is built from TRBV30 and TRBJ1-2; the match to TRBD1 covers 9 bases. Germline V gives CDR1 GTSNPN, CDR2 SVGIG (reference sequence). The CDR3 sequence is 14 residues long. The ends lost 4 bases at V and 5 bases at J; junction bases unmatched: 8. The CDR3 loop is CAWNPGQGGYGYTF. The CDR3 DNA is TGTGCCTGGAACCCGGGACAGGGAGGATATGGCTACACCTTC.

This chain joins TRBV18 and TRBJ1-1; a possible D gene is TRBD1 (6 bases). Trimming stripped 1 base from V and 0 bases from J, with 9 bases between. In germline, CDR1 is KGHSH, CDR2 LQKENI. This CDR3 is built from 15 residues. The CDR3 nucleotides are TGTGCCAGCTCACCACGGGGGCTTTTGAACACTGAAGCTTTCTTT. This sequence encodes CASSPRGLLNTEAFF.

V is TRBV7-3 and J is TRBJ2-2; the match to TRBD1 covers 8 bases. The CDR3 runs 15 residues. Germline CDR1 and CDR2: SGHTA and FQGTGA. The J segment lost 1 base and the V segment lost 5 bases, leaving 3 bases of the junction unmatched. CDR3: CASSIGQGNTGELFF. Here the CDR3 DNA reads TGTGCCAGCAGCATAGGACAGGGGAACACCGGGGAGCTGTTTTTT.

The genes are TRBV6-5 and TRBJ1-2; unclear D gene. The CDR3 is made up of 15 amino acids. V lost 8 bases, J lost 7 bases, and 23 bases lay in between. Germline assignment: CDR1 MNHEY and CDR2 SVGAGI. The DNA for the CDR3 is TGTGCCAGCGGGGAGAGGGCCCGGAAGGTATTTGGCTACACCTTC. Its protein is CASGERARKVFGYTF.

In this sample, this clone turned up a few times. J is TRBJ1-1 and V is TRBV20-1; D is undetermined. In germline, CDR1 is DFQATT, CDR2 SNEGSKA (reference sequence). The CDR3 contains 13 residues. The germline V and J ends were trimmed by 3 bases and 1 base, with 9 bases remaining between them. CDR3 residues: CSASALQNTEAFF. The DNA of the CDR3 is TGCAGTGCTAGTGCACTCCAGAACACTGAAGCTTTCTTT.

The chain links TRBV29-1 to TRBJ2-3; tentative D call: TRBD2 (6 bases). The V end lost 6 bases, the J end lost 1 base, and 17 bases lay between the germline ends. The CDR3 extends over 15 amino acids. Germline loops: CDR1 SQVTM, CDR2 ANQGSEA. CDR3: CSVTPAGFGTDTQYF. The CDR3 region has the DNA TGCAGCGTCACCCCAGCGGGCTTCGGCACAGATACGCAGTATTTT.

The genes are TRBV30 and TRBJ1-1; a possible D gene is TRBD1 (6 bases). Per the germline V gene, CDR1 is GTSNPN and CDR2 is SVGIG (reference sequence). The CDR3 has 14 amino acids. Between the trimmed V and J ends, which lost 2 bases and 4 bases, there was a span of 14 bases. CDR3 in amino acids: CAWSYPQGRTEAFF. CDR3 DNA: TGTGCCTGGAGTTACCCACAGGGCCGCACTGAAGCTTTCTTT.

This chain connects TRBV5-1 to TRBJ2-7; weak D call: TRBD1 (6 bases). Trimming left V 0 bases short and J 3 bases short, with 13 bases between. Germline V gives CDR1 SGHRS, CDR2 YFSETQ. CDR3 length: 15 amino acids. CDR3 nucleotide sequence: TGCGCCAGCAGCTTGGTTGGACAGAGTCTCTACGAGCAGTACTTC. This translates into CASSLVGQSLYEQYF.